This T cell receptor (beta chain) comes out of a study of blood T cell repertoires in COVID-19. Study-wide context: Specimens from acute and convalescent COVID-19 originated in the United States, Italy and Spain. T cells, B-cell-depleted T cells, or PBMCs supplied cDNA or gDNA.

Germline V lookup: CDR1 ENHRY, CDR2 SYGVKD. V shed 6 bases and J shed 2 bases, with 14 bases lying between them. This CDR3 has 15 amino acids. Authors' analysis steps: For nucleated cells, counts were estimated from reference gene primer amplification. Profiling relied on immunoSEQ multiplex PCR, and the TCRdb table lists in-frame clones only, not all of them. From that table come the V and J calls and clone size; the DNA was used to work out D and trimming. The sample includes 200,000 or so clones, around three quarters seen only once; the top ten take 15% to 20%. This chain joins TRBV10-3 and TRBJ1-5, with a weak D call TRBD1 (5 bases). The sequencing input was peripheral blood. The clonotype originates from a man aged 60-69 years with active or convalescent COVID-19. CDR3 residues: CAISLTGEGNQPQHF. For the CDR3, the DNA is TGTGCCATCAGCTTAACGGGGGAAGGCAATCAGCCCCAGCATTTT.